These T cell receptor beta chains were read from a single sample in a study of T cell changes during pregnancy in multiple sclerosis. Here immunoSEQ multiplex PCR was the method, and the copy in TCRdb shows in-frame clones only, minus some. The table has about 55,000 clones, roughly 94% seen once. The sample here was CD8+ T cells from peripheral blood mononuclear cells, taken after pregnancy. The receptors were sampled from a female donor with multiple sclerosis, enrolled in a pregnancy study. The CDR3 runs from the conserved cysteine through the conserved F or W. D genes are given only for firm matches. The size of a clone is reported for some rows only, either as once, few or many, or as a class for expanded clones.

j_call clone_size d_call v_call cdr3_aa cdr3_nt
TRBJ1-5 - - TRBV6-1 CASSEWGSGTIAQPQHF TGTGCCAGCAGTGAATGGGGCAGTGGGACAATTGCTCAGCCCCAGCATTTT
TRBJ2-7 - - TRBV4-3 CASSQNRRLAFEQYF TGCGCCAGCAGCCAGAATCGGCGGCTTGCCTTCGAGCAGTACTTC
TRBJ2-7 - TRBD1 TRBV19 CASSVGTGTYEQYF TGTGCCAGTAGTGTCGGGACAGGGACTTACGAGCAGTACTTC
TRBJ1-5 - - TRBV4-2 CASSQHQDQPQHF TGTGCCAGCAGCCAACACCAGGATCAGCCCCAGCATTTT
TRBJ1-2 - TRBD1 TRBV7-9 CASSLALPDRVNYGYTF TGTGCCAGCAGCTTAGCGCTCCCGGACAGGGTTAACTATGGCTACACCTTC
TRBJ1-2 - - TRBV6-1 CASSEALRVLGAASYGYTF TGTGCCAGCAGTGAAGCGCTTCGAGTGCTGGGGGCTGCTAGCTATGGCTACACCTTC
TRBJ2-2 - - TRBV11-3 CASSLSREATGELFF TGTGCCAGCAGCTTATCGCGGGAAGCGACCGGGGAGCTGTTTTTT
TRBJ1-1 few TRBD1 TRBV25-1 CASSRTGDTEAFF TGTGCCAGCAGTAGGACAGGCGACACTGAAGCTTTCTTT
TRBJ1-2 - TRBD1 TRBV7-6 CASSPGQGYGYTF TGTGCCAGCAGCCCTGGACAGGGGTACGGCTACACCTTC
TRBJ2-1 - TRBD2 TRBV4-1 CASSGRSGAHVHEQFF TGCGCCAGCAGCGGTCGAAGCGGGGCTCATGTCCATGAGCAGTTCTTC
TRBJ1-1 - - TRBV10-3 CAISEGGGRRNTEAFF TGTGCCATCAGTGAGGGGGGCGGAAGGAGGAACACTGAAGCTTTCTTT
TRBJ1-4 once - TRBV7-8 CASSSRRDTREKLFF TGTGCCAGCAGCTCACGCCGGGACACTCGTGAAAAACTGTTTTTT
TRBJ1-1 - TRBD1 TRBV27 CASSTGQGNTEAFF TGTGCCAGCAGTACCGGACAGGGGAACACTGAAGCTTTCTTT
TRBJ2-7 - TRBD2 TRBV28 CASSDPGLGSYEQYF TGTGCCAGCAGTGATCCGGGACTAGGATCCTACGAGCAGTACTTC
TRBJ1-1 - - TRBV27 CASRNGPEAFF TGTGCCAGCAGAAATGGCCCTGAAGCTTTCTTT
TRBJ1-5 - - TRBV15 CATSWGEGWNQPQHF TGTGCCACCAGCTGGGGGGAGGGATGGAATCAGCCCCAGCATTTT
TRBJ1-5 - TRBD1 TRBV19 CASSSLPGQVDQPQHF TGTGCCAGTAGTAGTCTCCCGGGACAGGTAGATCAGCCCCAGCATTTT
TRBJ1-4 - - TRBV11-2 CASSWGDLNEKLFF TGTGCCAGCAGCTGGGGGGACCTGAATGAAAAACTGTTTTTT
TRBJ1-1 once TRBD1 TRBV9 CASSSQGVNTEAFF TGTGCCAGCAGCTCCCAGGGGGTGAACACTGAAGCTTTCTTT
TRBJ2-7 once - TRBV5-6 CASSLYQGWEQYF TGTGCCAGCAGCTTGTATCAGGGGTGGGAGCAGTACTTC
TRBJ2-1 - - TRBV18 CASSPFRSVEQFF TGTGCCAGCTCACCGTTTAGGAGTGTGGAGCAGTTCTTC
TRBJ1-4 - TRBD1 TRBV7-9 CASSLRQGVNEKLFF TGTGCCAGCAGCCTCAGACAGGGGGTTAATGAAAAACTGTTTTTT
TRBJ1-1 few - TRBV7-9 CASSMGHGAFF TGTGCCAGCAGCATGGGACACGGAGCTTTCTTT
TRBJ1-1 - - TRBV7-9 CASSFGAQGNTEAFF TGTGCCAGCAGCTTTGGGGCTCAGGGAAACACTGAAGCTTTCTTT
TRBJ2-7 - - TRBV2 CASRGSVYEQYF TGTGCCAGCAGGGGTAGCGTATACGAGCAGTACTTC
TRBJ2-1 - - TRBV6-1 CASSENYHLGGFF TGTGCCAGCAGTGAAAACTATCACCTTGGCGGGTTCTTC
TRBJ2-1 - TRBD1 TRBV28 CASTGTGGENEQFF TGTGCCAGCACCGGGACAGGGGGCGAGAATGAGCAGTTCTTC
TRBJ1-2 - TRBD1 TRBV29-1 CSVLDRGGGYTF TGCAGCGTTTTGGACAGGGGAGGTGGCTACACCTTC
TRBJ2-1 - TRBD2 TRBV5-1 CASSTTSAFYNEQFF TGCGCCAGCAGCACGACTAGCGCCTTCTACAATGAGCAGTTCTTC
TRBJ2-7 - TRBD1 TRBV2 CASRPGQGVDEQYF TGTGCCAGCAGACCGGGACAGGGGGTCGACGAGCAGTACTTC
TRBJ2-3 - - TRBV12-5 CASGLVGVDTQYF TGTGCTAGTGGTTTGGTCGGGGTCGATACGCAGTATTTT
TRBJ2-7 - TRBD2 TRBV5-1 CASSPGLAGVGEQYF TGCGCCAGCAGCCCGGGACTAGCGGGAGTAGGCGAGCAGTACTTC
TRBJ1-1 - - TRBV5-1 CASSSGLNTEAFF TGCGCCAGCAGCTCGGGACTTAACACTGAAGCTTTCTTT
TRBJ1-2 once - TRBV5-5 CASSLEGVGYTF TGTGCCAGCAGCTTGGAGGGGGTTGGCTACACCTTC
TRBJ2-7 - TRBD1 TRBV19 CASSIPGQGRYEQYF TGTGCCAGTAGTATCCCGGGACAGGGGAGATACGAGCAGTACTTC
TRBJ2-1 - - TRBV29-1 CSVDRNEQFF TGCAGCGTTGATCGGAATGAGCAGTTCTTC
TRBJ2-3 - TRBD1 TRBV7-3 CASSRTGAITDTQYF TGTGCCAGCAGCCGGACAGGGGCAATCACAGATACGCAGTATTTT
TRBJ1-5 - - TRBV28 CASSSGTSRSNQPQHF TGTGCCAGCAGTTCTGGGACATCCCGTAGCAATCAGCCCCAGCATTTT
TRBJ1-1 - - TRBV7-3 CASSLQERTEAFF TGTGCCAGCAGCCTACAGGAGAGAACTGAAGCTTTCTTT
TRBJ2-2 - - TRBV4-1 CASSVTRTGELFF TGCGCCAGCAGCGTCACTAGAACCGGGGAGCTGTTTTTT
TRBJ1-1 - - TRBV28 CASSLARGRTEAFF TGTGCCAGCAGTTTAGCCAGGGGACGAACTGAAGCTTTCTTT
TRBJ2-3 - - TRBV2 CASLQGSDTQYF TGTGCCAGCCTTCAGGGATCAGATACGCAGTATTTT
TRBJ2-1 - TRBD2 TRBV7-3 CASSPYSGTSGNEQFF TGTGCCAGCAGCCCCTACTCCGGGACTAGCGGAAATGAGCAGTTCTTC
TRBJ2-1 - - TRBV27 CASSFPGNEQFF TGTGCCAGCAGTTTCCCGGGGAATGAGCAGTTCTTC
TRBJ2-1 - - TRBV4-1 CASSQEPGSYNEQFF TGCGCCAGCAGCCAAGAACCCGGGTCCTACAATGAGCAGTTCTTC
TRBJ2-1 - - TRBV27 CASSLLRTGTYNEQFF TGTGCCAGCAGTTTATTAAGAACAGGGACCTACAATGAGCAGTTCTTC
TRBJ1-1 - - TRBV11-2 CASSSMGEGFF TGTGCCAGCAGCTCGATGGGGGAGGGTTTCTTT
TRBJ1-1 - - TRBV10-2 CASTPGMNTEAFF TGCGCCAGCACGCCAGGGATGAACACTGAAGCTTTCTTT
TRBJ2-5 - TRBD2 TRBV28 CASSGGLAGGLQETQYF TGTGCCAGCAGTGGGGGACTAGCGGGAGGGTTGCAAGAGACCCAGTACTTC
TRBJ2-3 - TRBD1 TRBV7-3 CASSSGQGIGTQYF TGTGCCAGCAGCTCGGGACAGGGGATAGGTACGCAGTATTTT
TRBJ1-1 - - TRBV5-1 CASSPDTNTEAFF TGCGCCAGCAGCCCGGACACGAACACTGAAGCTTTCTTT
TRBJ2-1 - TRBD1 TRBV4-1 CASSPSDRGSYNEQFF TGCGCCAGCAGCCCCTCCGACAGGGGCTCCTACAATGAGCAGTTCTTC
TRBJ2-1 few TRBD2 TRBV29-1 CSILAGGPDYNEQFF TGCAGCATCCTAGCGGGAGGTCCCGATTACAATGAGCAGTTCTTC
TRBJ1-3 - TRBD1 TRBV5-6 CASSFLTGENTIYF TGTGCCAGCAGCTTTCTGACAGGGGAAAACACCATATATTTT